This TCR beta chain was documented in a study of blood T cell repertoires in COVID-19. On the study more broadly: The origin of the acute and convalescent COVID-19 samples was the United States, Italy and Spain. The analysed material was cDNA or gDNA that came from T cells, B-cell-depleted T cells, or PBMCs.

With V trimmed by 5 bases and J by 1 base, 2 bases remained unmatched. This CDR3 region has 13 residues. Using immunoSEQ multiplex PCR, the repertoire was profiled, and TCRdb retains in-frame clones only, with some absent. The table lists under 250,000 clones, nearly 95% of them singletons. Followed over time, Seattle patients had been enrolled while infection was active. This chain connects TRBV12-3 or TRBV12-4 to TRBJ2-7; TRBD2 matches 7 bases. The sample consisted of peripheral blood. The source of this sequence is a man aged 30 to 45 with COVID-19, enrolled during active disease. Here the CDR3 reads CASSRGESYEQYF. The CDR3 DNA reads TGTGCCAGCAGTCGGGGGGAGTCCTACGAGCAGTACTTC.